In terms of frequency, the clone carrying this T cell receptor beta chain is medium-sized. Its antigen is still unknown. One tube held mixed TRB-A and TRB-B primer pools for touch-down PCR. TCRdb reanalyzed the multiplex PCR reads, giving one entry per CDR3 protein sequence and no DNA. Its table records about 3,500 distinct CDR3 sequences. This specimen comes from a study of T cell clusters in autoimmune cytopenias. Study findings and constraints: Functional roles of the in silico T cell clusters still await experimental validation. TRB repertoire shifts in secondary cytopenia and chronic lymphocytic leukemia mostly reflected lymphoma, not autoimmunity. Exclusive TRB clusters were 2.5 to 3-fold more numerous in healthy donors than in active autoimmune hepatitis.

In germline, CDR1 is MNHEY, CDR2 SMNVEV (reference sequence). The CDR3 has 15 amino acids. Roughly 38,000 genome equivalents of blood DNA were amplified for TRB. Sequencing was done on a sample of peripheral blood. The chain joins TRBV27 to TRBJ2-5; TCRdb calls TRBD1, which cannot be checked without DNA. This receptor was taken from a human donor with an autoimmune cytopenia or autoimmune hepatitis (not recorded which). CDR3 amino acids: CASSFLGQGSETQYF.